The 14 T cell receptor beta chains below were found in one sample sequenced in a study of CD8+ T cells in alopecia areata. RNA extraction and reverse transcription yielded cDNA as sequencing template. Generated by immunoSEQ multiplex PCR, the TCRdb table keeps only in-frame clones and is missing some. Of around 160,000 clones listed, around 86% are singletons. The sample in question was CD8+ T cells sorted from blood, obtained at week 0. These TCRs come from a human donor with alopecia areata.

The gene calls are TRBV7-3 and TRBJ2-1; D gene uncertain. Germline V CDR1 and CDR2: SGHTA, FQGTGA. V dropped 1 base and J dropped 9 bases, with 4 bases sitting between them. There are 11 residues in the CDR3. In DNA form, the CDR3 reads TGTGCCAGCAGCTTAATTACTGAGCAGTTCTTC. Its protein product is CASSLITEQFF.

The chain employs TRBV5-4 and TRBJ2-2, with D unresolved. The CDR3 runs to 12 residues. From germline, CDR1 is SGHNT and CDR2 YYREEE (reference sequence). V lost 0 bases, J lost 5 bases, and 2 bases lay in between. The CDR3 protein is CASSLDTGELFF. The CDR3 nucleotides are TGTGCCAGCAGCTTGGATACCGGGGAGCTGTTTTTT.

The chain has TRBV4-1 and TRBJ1-2, with D maybe TRBD1 (5 bases). Deletions cut 3 bases from V and 0 bases from J, with 14 bases between. Germline V gives CDR1 MGHRA, CDR2 YSYEKL. The CDR3 runs 16 residues. The CDR3: CASSQISLGANYGYTF. For the CDR3, the DNA is TGCGCCAGCAGCCAGATTTCTTTAGGGGCTAACTATGGCTACACCTTC.

The J gene is TRBJ2-6, the V gene TRBV5-4; D ambiguous. Between the trimmed V and J ends, which lost 4 bases and 2 bases, there was a span of 7 bases. Germline-derived CDR1 and CDR2 are SGHNT and YYREEE (reference sequence). The CDR3 extends over 14 amino acids. CDR3 in DNA: TGTGCCAGCAGCGTCGACACTGGGGCCAACGTCCTGACTTTC. Protein sequence: CASSVDTGANVLTF. The complete variable domain, with remaining parts taken from reference TRBV5-4 and TRBJ2-6, reads ETGVTQSPTHLIKTRGQQVTLRCSSQSGHNTVSWYQQALGQGPQFIFQYYREEENGRGNFPPRFSGLQFPNYSSELNVNALELDDSALYLCASSVDTGANVLTFGAGSRLTVL.

This chain links TRBV5-1 with TRBJ2-7; D gene unclear. Trimming removed 0 bases from V and 3 bases from J, with 10 bases in between. The CDR3 loop spans 14 amino acids. Germline V gene lookup returns CDR1 SGHRS and CDR2 YFSETQ. CDR3 residues: CASSLGDGYYEQYF. The CDR3 DNA is TGCGCCAGCAGCTTGGGAGACGGTTACTACGAGCAGTACTTC.

The chain links TRBV7-9 to TRBJ2-5; TRBD2 might be the D (5 bases). Germline V gene lookup returns CDR1 SEHNR and CDR2 FQNEAQ (reference sequence). V was cut by 1 base and J by 1 base, with 13 bases left in between. This CDR3 contains 16 residues. The chain's CDR3 is CASSLGGASLQETQYF. CDR3 coding DNA: TGTGCCAGCAGCTTAGGGGGAGCGTCACTCCAAGAGACCCAGTACTTC.

This chain connects TRBV12-5 to TRBJ2-2; TRBD2 might be the D (5 bases). This CDR3 region has 13 residues. Germline-derived CDR1 and CDR2 are LGHNT and FRNRAP. V was shortened by 5 bases and J by 5 bases, with 9 bases between the two germline ends. The CDR3 bases are TGTGCTAGTGGTCCCGGGGTAACCGGGGAGCTGTTTTTT. Protein product: CASGPGVTGELFF.

The J gene is TRBJ1-5, the V gene TRBV11-2, with D perhaps matching TRBD1 (6 bases). The V gene lost 5 bases and the J gene lost 1 base, with 21 bases spanning the gap. The CDR3 has 18 amino acids. The V gene's germline CDR1 is SGHAT and CDR2 FQNNGV. The CDR3 protein is CASSDQRGDKESNQPQHF. As DNA, the CDR3 is TGTGCCAGCAGCGACCAGCGGGGGGACAAGGAGAGCAATCAGCCCCAGCATTTT.

As for this clone: This sample also contains other DNA sequences that code for the same CDR3. This chain connects TRBV9 to TRBJ2-3, with D possibly matching TRBD2 (6 bases). The germline V gene has CDR1 SGDLS and CDR2 YYNGEE. The CDR3 sequence is 14 residues long. Between the trimmed V and J ends, which lost 1 base and 1 base, there was a span of 7 bases. The CDR3 DNA sequence: TGTGCCAGCAGCGTATCGGGGGGCACAGATACGCAGTATTTT. It encodes CASSVSGGTDTQYF.

The count of this clone is one. Lacking the conserved final phenylalanine or tryptophan, this CDR3 likely reflects a read error. The chain has TRBV27 and TRBJ2-2; D uncertain. The CDR3 loop spans 13 amino acids. With 3 bases removed from V and 6 bases from J, the gap between germline ends came to 8 bases. The germline V gene has CDR1 MNHEY and CDR2 SMNVEV (reference sequence). As DNA, the CDR3 is TGTGCCAGCAGTTTTATGGCCGCCGGGGAGCTGTTTTCT. Translating it yields CASSFMAAGELFS.

A remark on this clone: The junction departs from germline at one end; a sequencing error may be responsible. The V call is TRBV5-1, the J call TRBJ2-7; D gene uncertain. This CDR3 comprises 11 residues. Germline CDR1 is SGHRS and CDR2 is YFSETQ. The CDR3 DNA is TGCGCCAGCAGCTCCTCCGACGAGCAGTACTTC. This translates into CASSSSDEQYF.

The chain has TRBV4-1 and TRBJ2-7; 10 bases are shared with TRBD2. The V gene end was trimmed by 3 bases and the J gene end by 2 bases; junction bases not matched to a gene: 4. The CDR3 consists of 15 residues. Germline CDR1 and CDR2: MGHRA and YSYEKL. CDR3 bases: TGCGCCAGCAGCCACACTAGCGGGGCGACCTACGAGCAGTACTTC. Residues: CASSHTSGATYEQYF.

V is TRBV9 and J is TRBJ2-1; no clear D. Germline assignment: CDR1 SGDLS and CDR2 YYNGEE. V was pared by 1 base and J by 7 bases, with 12 bases between. This CDR3 has 14 residues. CDR3 residues: CASSVNGLENEQFF. As DNA, the CDR3 is TGTGCCAGCAGCGTAAATGGCCTAGAGAATGAGCAGTTCTTC.

This rearrangement joins TRBV7-2 to TRBJ2-1; a weak D match, TRBD2 (6 bases). Germline assignment: CDR1 SGHTA and CDR2 FQGNSA. Trimming shortened V by 1 base and J by 10 bases, and 8 bases separated the two germline ends. This CDR3 contains 12 residues. The CDR3 spells CASSLDGLEQFF. CDR3 nucleotides: TGTGCCAGCAGCTTAGATGGACTAGAGCAGTTCTTC.